This T cell receptor (beta chain) is from a study of T-cell memory formation after mild COVID-19 (dated by TCRdb to the early 2020s). For the study in its entirety: TCR sequence clusters from the two donors were found to be largely donor specific. The cohort was made up of two young adult volunteers, one female and one male, who were previously healthy. Longitudinal TCRalpha and TCRbeta repertoire sequencing tracked T-cell clones expanding and contracting after mild COVID-19 in a couple of donors.

Ficoll-Paque density gradient centrifugation was the method used to isolate PBMCs. Sequencer: Illumina NovaSeq 6000. cDNA libraries for TCRalpha and TCRbeta were prepared by 5'RACE using constant-segment primers, with sample barcodes and unique molecular identifiers added. Trizol reagent was used to extract RNA from every sample. Libraries were amplified in two PCR steps, with a second sample barcode and Illumina TruSeq adapters added in the second step. Sequencing of libraries was performed on an Illumina NovaSeq with 2 x 150 bp paired-end reads. In the source study's methods: Demultiplexing of reads and collapsing into UMI-guided consensus sequences were performed with migec v1.2.7. Using mixcr v2.1.11, UMI consensuses were aligned to TRA and TRB V and J templates and then assembled into clonotypes. A clonotype was counted as expanded or contracted only if both edgeR and NoisET called the change significant, with noise models trained on biological replicates. For edgeR calls, a false discovery rate-adjusted p below 0.01 and a log2 fold-change threshold of 1 were applied. As an exploratory analysis of dynamics, max-normalized trajectories of the 1000 most abundant clonotypes were examined by PCA with hierarchical clustering. The CD4 or CD8 phenotype of responding clones was assigned using the separately sequenced CD4+ and CD8+ repertoires. In TCRdb, the public reads were trimmed at Q25 with fastp and aligned with MiXCR, with productive beta chains retained. Entries that share a CDR3 protein sequence are merged under the most common genes and DNA. Clone size and V and J calls follow TCRdb, not the original study. Recorded for this sample are 300,000 to 400,000 distinct CDR3 sequences; roughly 13% of them occurred a single time. Jointly, the top ten make up about a fifth of the sample.

CDR1 and CDR2 are drawn from the germline V gene: SNHLY, FYNNEI. From its cysteine to its phenylalanine, the CDR3 spans 14 amino acids. The only DNA kept is the CDR3, 42 bases in frame from the first base. Here V drops 11 bases and J drops 1 base, and the junction holds 8 bases not matched to any gene. A word on this clonotype: The antigen it recognizes is unknown. Base qualities were left out, and no much larger clone turns up one base away.

What the authors observed across the whole study: Contracting CD4+ clones were found mainly in CM and EM memory subsets, while CD8+ clones were enriched in EMRA. Only a couple of mild cases were covered by the study, and larger cohorts that include severe cases with pre-infection samples were considered necessary. Some responding clones were detected in pre-infection memory, suggesting pre-existing cross-reactive memory T cells joined the SARS-CoV-2 response. Clones that contracted from day 15 to 85 showed balanced CD4/CD8 phenotypes, whereas a second wave of clones that expanded from day 15 to 37 leaned towards CD4+. SARS-CoV-2 specificity was not confirmed for the second-wave clones peaking on day 37.

The sequence was collected from a man aged 18 to 35 who had mild COVID-19 (a few samples of this study predate the infection). The sample titles of this study are shuffled in the database, so cell type and time point are left out; the donor was told from shared clones. This chain is built from TRBV2 and TRBJ2-5, with 9 bases matching TRBD2. The sequencing sample was made of PBMCs or a T cell subset sorted from them (not recorded which). The DNA sequence follows: TGTGCCGGTCGGACTAGCGCGCCCCAAGAGACCCAGTACTTC. It specifies CAGRTSAPQETQYF.